One and the same sample provided the 5 T cell receptor beta chains below, sequenced in a study of blood T cell repertoires in COVID-19. The assay was immunoSEQ multiplex PCR, and TCRdb's table has in-frame clones only and misses some. The sample has about 160,000 clones, about 85% seen once; the top ten hold around 5%. The sample taken for sequencing was peripheral blood. All receptors come from a woman in her forties or fifties with COVID-19, enrolled during active disease.

This clone showed up just a few times. The chain uses TRBV7-6 and TRBJ2-7; D gene unclear. V lost 1 base, J lost 2 bases, and 6 bases lay in between. Looked up from germline, CDR1 is SGHVS and CDR2 is FNYEAQ. CDR3 size: 13 residues. CDR3 bases: TGTGCCAGCAGCTTAGACAGTACCTACGAGCAGTACTTC. It is translated as CASSLDSTYEQYF.

J is TRBJ2-3 and V is TRBV7-9; TRBD2 is a possible D gene (6 bases). Trimming shortened V by 11 bases and J by 0 bases, and 15 bases separated the two germline ends. This CDR3 comprises 14 residues. Germline CDR1 SEHNR, CDR2 FQNEAQ (reference sequence). CDR3 nucleotide sequence: TGTGCCTGCTTACCGGGACTTAGCACAGATACGCAGTATTTT. Its protein product is CACLPGLSTDTQYF.

The chain uses TRBV19 and TRBJ1-1, with unresolved D. Germline V gene sequence: CDR1 LNHDA, CDR2 SQIVND (reference sequence). V dropped 5 bases and J dropped 8 bases, with 12 bases sitting between them. The CDR3 totals 12 residues. The CDR3 DNA is TGTGCCAGTAGTCTTGGGCGCCAGGAAGCTTTCTTT. Translation gives CASSLGRQEAFF.

This clone has only a few counts. This chain uses TRBV6-1 with TRBJ1-5; the D gene is possibly TRBD1 (5 bases). The germline V and J ends were trimmed by 2 bases and 1 base, with 18 bases remaining between them. This CDR3 contains 18 residues. Germline V gene sequence: CDR1 MNHNS, CDR2 SASEGT. The CDR3 sequence: CASSEWGRSIGSNQPQHF. The CDR3 bases are TGTGCCAGCAGTGAATGGGGCAGATCAATCGGCAGCAATCAGCCCCAGCATTTT.

The gene calls are TRBV11-2 and TRBJ2-7; 7 bases map to TRBD2. CDR1 is SGHAT and CDR2 is FQNNGV in the germline V gene. Trimming cost V 3 bases and J 5 bases; bases outside gene matches: 7. The CDR3 spans 14 residues. CDR3 coding DNA: TGTGCCAGCAGCTTGCTAGCGGAGGGCAACGAGCAGTACTTC. Its translation is CASSLLAEGNEQYF.